Below, 25 T cell receptor beta chains from the same sample are listed, as sequenced in a study of cytomegalovirus exposure and HLA in healthy donors. In the PCR, 60 Vbeta and 13 Jbeta primers were used. Here immunoSEQ multiplex PCR was the method, and the copy in TCRdb shows in-frame clones only, minus some. Of about 180,000 clones listed, roughly three quarters are singletons. The sample taken for sequencing was PBMCs. These receptor sequences come from a woman aged 30 to 39 in good health and CMV-seropositive.

This clone was observed a few times. Within the sample, other DNA sequences also encode this same CDR3. The chain couples TRBV20-1 to TRBJ1-6; D is possibly TRBD1 (5 bases). CDR3 length: 11 residues. Germline V gene sequence: CDR1 DFQATT, CDR2 SNEGSKA (reference sequence). With 4 bases removed from V and 7 bases from J, the gap between germline ends came to 5 bases. The CDR3 loop reads CSATGNSPLHF. For the CDR3, the DNA is TGCAGTGCTACAGGGAATTCACCCCTCCACTTT.

The chain combines TRBV2 with TRBJ1-1; the D is unclear. This CDR3 has 15 residues. The V gene's germline CDR1 is SNHLY and CDR2 FYNNEI. The V end lost 0 bases, the J end lost 5 bases, and 13 bases lay between the germline ends. The CDR3 DNA is TGTGCCAGCAGTGAAGCGAGAAGCGGGAAGACTGAAGCTTTCTTT. Translating gives CASSEARSGKTEAFF.

This chain connects TRBV7-9 to TRBJ2-7; D is perhaps TRBD1 (5 bases). With 2 bases removed from V and 5 bases from J, the gap between germline ends came to 13 bases. Germline-derived CDR1 and CDR2 are SEHNR and FQNEAQ (reference sequence). There are 14 residues in the CDR3. This CDR3 is CASSLTGPFDEQYF. The CDR3 region has the DNA TGTGCCAGCAGCTTAACAGGACCCTTCGACGAGCAGTACTTC.

The chain combines TRBV28 with TRBJ2-7; D may be TRBD1 (5 bases). The CDR3 has 11 residues. Germline loops: CDR1 MDHEN, CDR2 SYDVKM. V was cut by 3 bases and J by 5 bases, with 5 bases left in between. The CDR3: CASSLGHEQYF. The CDR3 DNA follows: TGTGCCAGCAGTTTGGGGCACGAGCAGTACTTC.

This chain joins TRBV7-7 and TRBJ2-1; 9 nucleotides match TRBD2. Losses at the gene ends were 2 bases for V and 4 bases for J; bases not matched to a gene: 3. Germline CDR1 SSHAT, CDR2 FNYEAQ (reference sequence). The CDR3 runs 15 residues. The CDR3 DNA sequence: TGTGCCAGCAGCTTACTAGCGGGGAGTTACAATGAGCAGTTCTTC. Residues: CASSLLAGSYNEQFF.

This clone was observed a few times. The chain joins TRBV6-5 to TRBJ2-1; possible D gene TRBD2, 7 bases. The CDR3 totals 14 residues. Germline values: CDR1 MNHEY, CDR2 SVGAGI. The V end lost 2 bases, the J end lost 10 bases, and 15 bases lay between the germline ends. The CDR3 coding sequence is TGTGCCAGCAGTTACGTGGGGGGGCTTTGGGAGCAGTTCTTC. It yields the protein CASSYVGGLWEQFF.

The chain employs TRBV7-6 and TRBJ2-7; TRBD2 aligns across 9 bases. Germline-derived CDR1 and CDR2 are SGHVS and FNYEAQ. There are 15 residues in the CDR3. V lost 2 bases and J lost 2; bases outside the gene matches: 4. CDR3 protein: CASSLLAGVPYEQYF. The CDR3 DNA is TGTGCCAGCAGCTTATTAGCGGGGGTCCCCTACGAGCAGTACTTC.

The chain employs TRBV18 and TRBJ2-7; no clear D gene. In germline, CDR1 is KGHSH, CDR2 LQKENI. The CDR3 is made up of 13 amino acids. Deletions cut 3 bases from V and 3 bases from J, with 9 bases between. The CDR3 is CASSPMGDYEQYF. Here the CDR3 DNA reads TGTGCCAGCTCACCTATGGGCGACTACGAGCAGTACTTC.

The chain couples TRBV18 to TRBJ1-2, with TRBD1 matching 8 bases. Losses at the gene ends were 5 bases for V and 9 bases for J; bases not matched to a gene: 14. This CDR3 contains 15 residues. In germline, CDR1 is KGHSH, CDR2 LQKENI. The CDR3 DNA sequence: TGTGCCAGCTCAGCTACGGGGGGACAGGAACCAAGCTACACCTTC. Its translation: CASSATGGQEPSYTF. Supplemented by reference TRBV18 and TRBJ1-2, the full variable domain reads NAGVMQNPRHLVRRRGQEARLRCSPMKGHSHVYWYRQLPEEGLKFMVYLQKENIIDESGMPKERFSAEFPKEGPSILRIQQVVRGDSAAYFCASSATGGQEPSYTFGSGTRLTVV.

V usage is TRBV4-3 and J usage is TRBJ1-5, with D possibly matching TRBD1 (5 bases). The CDR3 runs 14 residues. The V gene lost 5 bases and the J gene lost 1 base, with 9 bases spanning the gap. Germline values: CDR1 LGHNA, CDR2 YSLEER. CDR3 DNA sequence: TGCGCCAGCAGCTATAGACAGAGCAATCAGCCCCAGCATTTT. Amino acids: CASSYRQSNQPQHF.

This clone occurred a few times. V and J are TRBV6-7 and TRBJ2-2; 8 bases agree with TRBD1. TRBV6-7 is sorted into the ORF group, with uncertain function. This CDR3 is built from 16 residues. After removal of 7 bases from V and 5 bases from J, the junction contained 12 bases not matched to a gene. CDR3 nucleotide sequence: TGTGCCAGCACTCACCGGCAGGGGGCTTGGACCGGGGAGCTGTTTTTT. Translation gives CASTHRQGAWTGELFF.

The chain combines TRBV6-6 with TRBJ1-1, with 7 bases that match TRBD1. Per germline, CDR1 MNHNY and CDR2 SVGAGI (reference sequence). The CDR3 runs 14 residues. The trim removed 2 bases at V and 0 bases at J, leaving 0 bases unmatched. Here the CDR3 reads CASSYGQVNTEAFF. CDR3 sequence (DNA): TGTGCCAGCAGTTACGGACAGGTGAACACTGAAGCTTTCTTT.

This chain joins TRBV28 and TRBJ1-5; 9 bases fit TRBD1. V lost 6 bases to trimming and J lost 5 bases; unmatched junction nucleotides: 5. The CDR3 spans 14 residues. CDR1 and CDR2 (germline): MDHEN, SYDVKM. CDR3 bases: TGTGCCAGCAGCCCTGGGACAGGGTATCAGCCCCAGCATTTT. This sequence encodes CASSPGTGYQPQHF.

V gene TRBV9 combines with J gene TRBJ1-2; 10 positions match TRBD1. Per germline, CDR1 SGDLS and CDR2 YYNGEE. This CDR3 comprises 15 residues. The V segment lost 4 bases and the J segment 4 bases; nucleotides outside the gene matches: 7. The CDR3 is CASSPRTGGGYGYTF. In DNA form, the CDR3 reads TGTGCCAGCAGCCCTCGGACAGGGGGAGGCTATGGCTACACCTTC.

V gene TRBV2 combines with J gene TRBJ1-2; 7 positions match TRBD1. Germline V lookup: CDR1 SNHLY, CDR2 FYNNEI. With V trimmed by 1 base and J by 2 bases, 22 bases remained unmatched. The CDR3 extends over 21 amino acids. CDR3 residues: CASSEGVSRAPGDRGNYGYTF. CDR3 coding DNA: TGTGCCAGCAGTGAAGGAGTCTCCAGAGCGCCCGGGGACAGAGGGAACTATGGCTACACCTTC.

This chain joins TRBV5-6 and TRBJ2-1; 7 positions agree with TRBD1. This CDR3 is 16 amino acids long. Germline loops: CDR1 SGHDT, CDR2 YYEEEE. V trimming: 3 bases; J trimming: 5 bases; junction bases outside the gene matches: 11. CDR3 loop: CASSWPQGVGDNEQFF. In DNA, the CDR3 is TGTGCCAGCAGCTGGCCTCAGGGGGTTGGGGACAATGAGCAGTTCTTC.

The table lists this clone with a few counts. The chain is built from TRBV28 and TRBJ2-5; 8 bases fit TRBD1. V shed 4 bases and J 3 bases; nucleotides not matched to a gene: 7. There are 15 residues in the CDR3. Germline V lookup: CDR1 MDHEN, CDR2 SYDVKM. The DNA of the CDR3 is TGTGCCAGCAGTTCCCCCGGGACAGGAGAAGAGACCCAGTACTTC. Residues: CASSSPGTGEETQYF. The complete variable domain, with remaining parts taken from reference TRBV28 and TRBJ2-5, reads DVKVTQSSRYLVKRTGEKVFLECVQDMDHENMFWYRQDPGLGLRLIYFSYDVKMKEKGDIPEGYSVSREKKERFSLILESASTNQTSMYLCASSSPGTGEETQYFGPGTRLLVL.

The gene calls are TRBV18 and TRBJ2-5; 7 bases align to TRBD2. The length of the CDR3 is 14 residues. Per the germline V gene, CDR1 is KGHSH and CDR2 is LQKENI. V was pared by 1 base and J by 5 bases, with 4 bases of the junction left unmatched. CDR3 nucleotide sequence: TGTGCCAGCTCACCACAGCAGGGAGGGGAGACCCAGTACTTC. Translation gives CASSPQQGGETQYF.

The rearrangement links TRBV9 to TRBJ1-3; D uncertain. V was shortened by 4 bases and J by 0 bases, with 11 bases between the two germline ends. Germline-derived CDR1 and CDR2 are SGDLS and YYNGEE. The CDR3 runs to 15 residues. CDR3 amino acids: CASSPQEFSGNTIYF. For the CDR3, the DNA is TGTGCCAGCAGCCCCCAAGAGTTCTCTGGAAACACCATATATTTT.

V is TRBV5-1 and J is TRBJ2-2; 7 nucleotides align to TRBD2. CDR1 SGHRS and CDR2 YFSETQ come from the germline V gene. V lost 0 bases to trimming and J lost 1 base; unmatched junction nucleotides: 3. This CDR3 spans 16 amino acids. The CDR3 spells CASSLDRGVNTGELFF. DNA for the CDR3: TGCGCCAGCAGCTTGGATCGGGGGGTGAACACCGGGGAGCTGTTTTTT.

This sequence joins TRBV10-3 and TRBJ2-7; D is unclear. Germline V gene lookup returns CDR1 ENHRY and CDR2 SYGVKD. CDR3 length: 13 residues. Trimming stripped 1 base from V and 2 bases from J, with 6 bases between. The CDR3 coding sequence is TGTGCCATCAGTGAGTGGTCGGCCTACGAGCAGTACTTC. Its protein is CAISEWSAYEQYF.

The genes are TRBV7-6 and TRBJ2-3, with D perhaps matching TRBD2 (6 bases). The V and J ends lost 5 bases and 1 base respectively, with 16 bases between them. The germline gives CDR1 SGHVS, CDR2 FNYEAQ. The CDR3 has 16 amino acids. This CDR3 is CASSTPPGLRTDTQYF. DNA for the CDR3: TGTGCCAGCAGCACCCCACCGGGACTCCGCACAGATACGCAGTATTTT.

This CDR3 is CASSPQGQGNTGELFF. The CDR3 DNA sequence: TGTGCCAGCTCGCCTCAAGGACAGGGAAACACCGGGGAGCTGTTTTTT. The genes are TRBV18 and TRBJ2-2, with 8 bases that match TRBD1. The V gene end was trimmed by 6 bases and the J gene end by 2 bases; junction bases not matched to a gene: 8. This CDR3 contains 16 residues. Germline V gene lookup returns CDR1 KGHSH and CDR2 LQKENI.

This clone was counted once. The chain uses TRBV28 and TRBJ1-2; 7 bases are shared with TRBD1. The CDR3 sequence is 14 residues long. CDR1 and CDR2 (germline): MDHEN, SYDVKM. The J segment lost 3 bases and the V segment lost 5 bases, leaving 6 bases of the junction unmatched. The CDR3: CASSPPGTDYGYTF. The CDR3 DNA follows: TGTGCCAGCAGTCCGCCGGGGACAGACTATGGCTACACCTTC.

This clone has just a few counts. The V call is TRBV5-1, the J call TRBJ1-2; TRBD1 aligns across 8 bases. CDR1 is SGHRS, CDR2 YFSETQ, per germline. V was clipped by 4 bases and J by 7 bases; unmatched bases: 15. The CDR3 contains 16 residues. In nucleotides, the CDR3 is TGCGCCAGCAGCGGGGTGACAGGGGATCCCTCCCTTGGCTACACCTTC. This sequence encodes CASSGVTGDPSLGYTF. The whole variable domain, filled in from reference TRBV5-1 and TRBJ1-2, reads KAGVTQTPRYLIKTRGQQVTLSCSPISGHRSVSWYQQTPGQGLQFLFEYFSETQRNKGNFPGRFSGRQFSNSRSEMNVSTLELGDSALYLCASSGVTGDPSLGYTFGSGTRLTVV.